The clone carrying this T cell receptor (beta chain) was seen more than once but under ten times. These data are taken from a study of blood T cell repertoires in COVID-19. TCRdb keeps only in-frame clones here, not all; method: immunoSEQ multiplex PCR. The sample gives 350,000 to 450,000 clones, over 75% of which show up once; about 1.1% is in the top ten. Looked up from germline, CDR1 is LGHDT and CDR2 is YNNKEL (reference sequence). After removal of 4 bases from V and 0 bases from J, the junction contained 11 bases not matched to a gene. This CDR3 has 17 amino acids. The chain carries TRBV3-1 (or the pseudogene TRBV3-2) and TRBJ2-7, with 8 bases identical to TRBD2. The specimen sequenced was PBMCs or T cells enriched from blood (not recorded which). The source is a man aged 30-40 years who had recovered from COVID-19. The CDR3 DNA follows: TGTGCCAGCAGCCGAACCACTAGCGGTCACCTCTCCTACGAGCAGTACTTC. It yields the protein CASSRTTSGHLSYEQYF.